Below, 24 T cell receptor beta chains from the same sample are listed, as sequenced in a study of immune evolution from preneoplasia to lung adenocarcinoma. Using immunoSEQ multiplex PCR, the repertoire was profiled, and TCRdb retains in-frame clones only, with some absent. Of tens of thousands of clones listed, under 80% are singletons. Sequences were obtained from FFPE invasive lung adenocarcinoma tissue. All receptors come from a person between 55 and 70 years old with lung adenocarcinoma.

This clone was found once. The chain has TRBV6-6 and TRBJ2-7; D call uncertain. Between the trimmed V and J ends, which lost 5 bases and 4 bases, there was a span of 9 bases. The germline CDR1 and CDR2 sequences are MNHNY and SVGAGI (reference sequence). This CDR3 spans 12 amino acids. CDR3 residues: CASSPTDYEQYF. The CDR3 DNA reads as TGTGCCAGCAGTCCGACCGATTACGAGCAGTACTTC.

This clone was counted a single time. The junction does not match germline at one end; this may be a read error. The chain employs TRBV5-4 and TRBJ2-1, with TRBD2 matching over 12 bases. The CDR3 has 14 amino acids. Germline-derived CDR1 and CDR2 are SGHNT and YYREEE (reference sequence). The CDR3 DNA is TGTGCCACCAGCAAGACTAGCGGGAGAAATGAGCAGTTCTTC. Translated: CATSKTSGRNEQFF.

CDR3 in amino acids: CASSVLALPPAFF. The CDR3 bases are TGTGCCAGCAGCGTATTGGCGTTGCCCCCAGCTTTCTTT. The chain combines TRBV9 with TRBJ1-1, with D uncertain. This CDR3 is 13 amino acids long. V shed 1 base and J shed 10 bases, with 14 bases lying between them. Germline V lookup: CDR1 SGDLS, CDR2 YYNGEE.

The V and J genes are TRBV27 and TRBJ2-3, with 8 bases that match TRBD1. The germline CDR1 and CDR2 sequences are MNHEY and SMNVEV (reference sequence). Trimming at V came to 3 bases and at J to 0 bases, leaving 2 bases not matched to a gene. There are 15 residues in the CDR3. The CDR3 nucleotides read TGTGCCAGCAGTTTCGACAGGGGAAGCACAGATACGCAGTATTTT. Protein product: CASSFDRGSTDTQYF.

The chain employs TRBV28 and TRBJ1-1; D is unclear. The CDR3 spans 12 residues. Germline CDR1 reads MDHEN; CDR2 reads SYDVKM. V lost 7 bases and J 5 bases, leaving 11 bases between the germline ends. The CDR3 coding sequence is TGTGCCAGCATGCCCCATGGGACTGAAGCTTTCTTT. Protein: CASMPHGTEAFF.

The V and J genes are TRBV7-9 and TRBJ1-2; 7 bases agree with TRBD1. The ends lost 5 bases at V and 7 bases at J; junction bases unmatched: 1. Germline V CDR1 and CDR2: SEHNR, FQNEAQ (reference sequence). The CDR3 spans 11 residues. CDR3 nucleotide sequence: TGTGCCAGCAGCCGACAGGGTGGCTACACCTTC. Translating it yields CASSRQGGYTF. The whole variable domain, remainder taken from reference TRBV7-9 and TRBJ1-2, is DTGVSQNPRHKITKRGQNVTFRCDPISEHNRLYWYRQTLGQGPEFLTYFQNEAQLEKSRLLSDRFSAERPKGSFSTLEIQRTEQGDSAMYLCASSRQGGYTFGSGTRLTVV.

This clone was picked up a small number of times. This sequence joins TRBV18 and TRBJ2-2; 8 nucleotides match TRBD1. The V and J ends lost 4 bases and 6 bases, in that order; junction bases with no gene match: 10. The germline gives CDR1 KGHSH, CDR2 LQKENI. The CDR3 has 16 amino acids. The DNA for the CDR3 is TGTGCCAGCTCACATGGACAGGGCCCTGAGGCCGGGGAGCTGTTTTTT. It translates to CASSHGQGPEAGELFF. Variable domain in full (rest from reference TRBV18 and TRBJ2-2): NAGVMQNPRHLVRRRGQEARLRCSPMKGHSHVYWYRQLPEEGLKFMVYLQKENIIDESGMPKERFSAEFPKEGPSILRIQQVVRGDSAAYFCASSHGQGPEAGELFFGEGSRLTVL.

CDR3 DNA: TGTGCCAGCAGCTTAGCGGGGGGGGCGGCCAAAAACATTCAGTACTTC. Encoded protein: CASSLAGGAAKNIQYF. V usage is TRBV7-2 and J usage is TRBJ2-4, with TRBD2 as a possible D gene (7 bases). The ends were cut back, 0 bases at V and 1 base at J, with 10 bases in the middle. The CDR3 loop spans 16 amino acids. Per germline, CDR1 SGHTA and CDR2 FQGNSA. Based on the CDR3 plus reference TRBV7-2 and TRBJ2-4, the full variable domain is GAGVSQSPSNKVTEKGKDVELRCDPISGHTALYWYRQSLGQGLEFLIYFQGNSAPDKSGLPSDRFSAERTGGSVSTLTIQRTQQEDSAVYLCASSLAGGAAKNIQYFGAGTRLSVL.

The CDR3 DNA follows: TGTGCCAGCAGCGCAAACAGGGTGGAGAACACTGAAGCTTTCTTT. It encodes CASSANRVENTEAFF. This rearrangement joins TRBV21-1 to TRBJ1-1; the table gives TRBD1 as D, unverified against the DNA. TRBV21-1 is listed as a pseudogene. The CDR3 contains 15 residues.

The chain employs TRBV6-1 and TRBJ2-6, with D uncertain. In germline, CDR1 is MNHNS, CDR2 SASEGT. This CDR3 has 15 residues. Trimming cost V 8 bases and J 0 bases, with 11 bases left between them. Here the CDR3 reads CASSSESSGANVLTF. The CDR3 nucleotides read TGTGCCAGCTCTTCAGAGAGCTCTGGGGCCAACGTCCTGACTTTC.

The gene calls are TRBV18 and TRBJ2-3; the D is unclear. The V gene's germline CDR1 is KGHSH and CDR2 LQKENI. The CDR3 length is 16 residues. V lost 1 base and J 3 bases, leaving 14 bases between the germline ends. CDR3 nucleotides: TGTGCCAGCTCACCACGCGGAAGCATCGCGACAGATACGCAGTATTTT. Encoded protein: CASSPRGSIATDTQYF.

The chain is built from TRBV6-5 and TRBJ2-1; 9 bases map to TRBD2. Germline V gives CDR1 MNHEY, CDR2 SVGAGI. V lost 4 bases and J lost 4; bases outside the gene matches: 8. The CDR3 has 16 amino acids. The CDR3 spells CASSLVAGAKYNEQFF. As DNA, the CDR3 is TGTGCCAGCAGTTTAGTAGCGGGAGCCAAATACAATGAGCAGTTCTTC.

V is TRBV2 and J is TRBJ1-1; D is uncertain. The CDR3 contains 17 residues. Trimming stripped 3 bases from V and 2 bases from J, with 19 bases between. The germline V gene has CDR1 SNHLY and CDR2 FYNNEI. The CDR3 nucleotides are TGTGCCAGCAGTGACCCCTATGCACGAGCAACCAACACTGAAGCTTTCTTT. Translation gives CASSDPYARATNTEAFF.

The gene calls are TRBV6-5 and TRBJ1-2, with a weak D call TRBD1 (5 bases). The CDR3 covers 12 residues. Trimming took off 10 bases at V and 2 bases at J, with 11 bases between the two ends. Germline V gene lookup returns CDR1 MNHEY and CDR2 SVGAGI. DNA of the CDR3: TGTGCCACCCGTCAGGGAAACTATGGCTACACCTTC. Encoded protein: CATRQGNYGYTF.

The chain recombines TRBV7-9 with TRBJ1-5; tentative D call: TRBD1 (6 bases). The CDR3 length is 14 residues. Trimming took 1 base from V and 4 from J, leaving 8 bases between them. Germline loops: CDR1 SEHNR, CDR2 FQNEAQ (reference sequence). The CDR3 DNA reads TGTGCCAGCAGCTTAGGGACAGCGAATCAGCCCCAGCATTTT. Translating gives CASSLGTANQPQHF.

The chain couples TRBV15 to TRBJ2-3; maybe TRBD2 (5 bases). This CDR3 contains 15 residues. With 0 bases removed from V and 4 bases from J, the gap between germline ends came to 11 bases. Germline CDR1 is LNHNV and CDR2 is YYDKDF (reference sequence). The CDR3 region has the DNA TGTGCCACCAGCAGAGATCCGGCTAGCTCAGATACGCAGTATTTT. Encoded protein: CATSRDPASSDTQYF.

V usage is TRBV7-8 and J usage is TRBJ1-2; tentative D call: TRBD1 (5 bases). Germline V CDR1 and CDR2: SGHVS, FQNEAQ. This CDR3 has 13 amino acids. Deletions cut 5 bases from V and 7 bases from J, with 14 bases between. CDR3 sequence: CASSAQRDVGYTF. The CDR3 region has the DNA TGTGCCAGCAGCGCGCAGCGGGACGTTGGCTACACCTTC.

To note about this clone: The same CDR3 arises from other DNA sequences in this sample as well. This rearrangement joins TRBV7-2 to TRBJ2-5; tentative D call: TRBD2 (5 bases). CDR1 is SGHTA and CDR2 is FQGNSA in the germline V gene. With 6 bases removed from V and 2 bases from J, the gap between germline ends came to 13 bases. This CDR3 is built from 14 residues. The CDR3 reads CASRAGRIQETQYF. CDR3 in DNA: TGTGCCAGCAGGGCGGGCAGGATTCAAGAGACCCAGTACTTC.

Here the CDR3 DNA reads TGTGCCAGCACGGACAGGGTCTACGAGCAGTACTTC. Its protein product is CASTDRVYEQYF. The V gene is TRBV28, the J gene TRBJ2-7; TRBD1 matches 8 bases. This CDR3 has 12 residues. J gave up 3 bases and V 7 bases, and 2 bases lay outside the gene matches. Per germline, CDR1 MDHEN and CDR2 SYDVKM.

The rearrangement uses TRBV21-1 and TRBJ2-6; the table's D call, TRBD2, was not checked against the DNA. TRBV21-1 is a documented pseudogene. CDR3 length: 14 residues. CDR3 sequence reads: CASSKGAGANVLTF. CDR3 coding DNA: TGTGCCAGCAGCAAGGGAGCTGGGGCCAACGTCCTGACTTTC.

The gene calls are TRBV5-1 and TRBJ2-4; the D is unclear. CDR3 length equals 14 residues. V was trimmed by 2 bases and J by 8 bases, leaving 14 bases between them. Germline CDR1 and CDR2: SGHRS and YFSETQ. DNA of the CDR3: TGCGCCAGCAGCTTCGGTTCGAATTCGGACATTCAGTACTTC. It codes for CASSFGSNSDIQYF.

This clone was seen more than once but under ten times. V gene TRBV18 combines with J gene TRBJ2-2; weak D call: TRBD1 (6 bases). Germline V gives CDR1 KGHSH, CDR2 LQKENI. The CDR3 runs 16 residues. Trimming removed 4 bases from V and 4 bases from J, with 16 bases in between. CDR3 DNA: TGTGCCAGCTCACGGGAACAGGGCAGCGTCACCGGGGAGCTGTTTTTT. This codes for CASSREQGSVTGELFF.

This sequence joins TRBV19 and TRBJ1-1; no clear D gene. The CDR3 spans 13 residues. V was clipped by 4 bases and J by 8 bases, with 14 bases between them. Per the germline V gene, CDR1 is LNHDA and CDR2 is SQIVND (reference sequence). The CDR3 sequence: CASSTQGGYEAFF. Written as DNA, the CDR3 is TGTGCCAGTAGTACTCAAGGAGGGTACGAAGCTTTCTTT. Variable domain in full (rest from reference TRBV19 and TRBJ1-1): DGGITQSPKYLFRKEGQNVTLSCEQNLNHDAMYWYRQDPGQGLRLIYYSQIVNDFQKGDIAEGYSVSREKKESFPLTVTSAQKNPTAFYLCASSTQGGYEAFFGQGTRLTVV.

The chain links TRBV30 to TRBJ1-2; no reliable D call. Germline assignment: CDR1 GTSNPN and CDR2 SVGIG (reference sequence). The CDR3 contains 11 residues. CDR3 coding DNA: TGTGCGACGGGAGAGAACTATGGCTACACCTTC. Its translation is CATGENYGYTF.